This record covers a single TCR beta chain. These data come from a study of cytomegalovirus exposure and HLA in healthy donors. The PCR made use of 60 Vbeta and 13 Jbeta primers. The protocol was immunoSEQ multiplex PCR, while the TCRdb copy is restricted to in-frame clones and leaves out a portion. Here the sample spans about 130,000 clones, about 70% being singletons. CDR1 is MGHDK and CDR2 is SYGVNS in the germline V gene. The CDR3 has 14 residues. The V gene end was trimmed by 3 bases and the J gene end by 10 bases; junction bases not matched to a gene: 11. This clonotype originated in a woman aged 55 to 70 in good health and CMV-seropositive. Sequencing was done on a sample of PBMCs. The rearrangement joins TRBV25-1 to TRBJ1-2; 7 bases are shared with TRBD1. The CDR3 is CASSDSGTATLYTF. CDR3 nucleotide sequence: TGTGCCAGCAGTGATTCCGGGACAGCCACCCTCTACACCTTC.